Below, one TCR beta chain is given with its context. This clone was seen more than once but under ten times. Its antigen remains undetermined. There are no base qualities to consult, and no much larger clone falls within one base. Other DNA sequences in the sample encode the same CDR3. These data belong to a study of OX40 agonist ivuxolimab in advanced cancers. With respect to the entire study: Ivuxolimab was an agonistic, fully human IgG2 monoclonal antibody directed against OX40 (CD134), a costimulatory receptor. Partial responses occurred in three dose-escalation patients, of whom one had hepatocellular carcinoma and two had cutaneous melanoma. A male proportion of 70% to 90% and a mean age of 60 years, ranging from roughly 23 to 90, were recorded for the dose-escalation cohort. Among the 52 dose-escalation patients, 19 had hepatocellular carcinoma, 15 or so melanoma, 9 renal cell carcinoma and 9 head and neck cancer. The point of sequencing TCRbeta in the periphery was to test whether ivuxolimab changed TCR sequence diversity and drove clonal T-cell expansion. Prior anti-PD-1, anti-PD-L1 or anti-CTLA-4 therapy was permitted, and checkpoint inhibitors had been received by under 50% of dose-escalation patients. Intravenous ivuxolimab was administered to patients every 2 weeks at six dose levels: 0.01, 0.1, 0.3, 1.5, 3 and 10 mg/kg. The paper reports the monotherapy dose-escalation portion (N of about 52 patients) of the phase I ivuxolimab trial.

The trial excluded patients who had a history of autoimmune disease or were on systemic immunosuppression. In every dose cohort, peripheral blood was drawn for TCR sequencing at baseline, cycle 4 day 1, and cycle 7 day 1. Samples came from an open-label, multicenter, first-in-human phase I dose-escalation trial of ivuxolimab. Adults with locally advanced or metastatic melanoma, renal cell carcinoma, hepatocellular carcinoma or head and neck squamous cell carcinoma were enrolled in the trial. Before TCR sequencing, CD4+ and CD8+ T cells were separately sorted from peripheral blood. Genomic DNA was isolated from the sorted cells so that the TCRbeta CDR3 region could be sequenced. The immunoSEQ Assay was used for sequencing of TCRbeta CDR3 regions. TCRdb carries this immuneACCESS record with in-frame sequences only. Its versions omit some clonotypes, under half of them owing to an unresolved V gene in the studies checked, with the rest unexplained. In all, the sample holds about 7,300 clones, and over 80% of those were seen once. The leading ten clones occupy roughly 70% of the sample.

Study-wide conclusions, independent of this receptor: Low levels of normalized T-cell clonal expansion were also seen in some patients who did not respond. At doses of 0.1 to 3.0 mg/kg, clonal expansion of both CD4+ and CD8+ blood T cells was observed from baseline to week 6. In the 0.1-3.0 mg/kg groups, partial responders had among the lowest normalized peripheral clonal expansion, particularly in CD8+ T cells. On average, CD8+ T cells showed more expanded clones than CD4+ T cells after ivuxolimab. Which antigens the clonally expanded peripheral T cells were specific for was not determined.

This clonotype was sampled from an adult with an advanced solid tumor such as melanoma, head and neck, liver or kidney cancer. The sequenced sample was CD4+ or CD8+ T cells sorted from blood, obtained in a trial of the OX40 agonist ivuxolimab.

Here the CDR3 is given as CAWSVGTDTQYF. The nucleotide sequence reads TGTGCCTGGAGTGTGGGCACAGATACGCAGTATTTT. The V and J segments used are TRBV30 and TRBJ2-3; no confident D gene assignment can be made. V drops 0 bases and J drops 1 base, leaving 2 bases in between. The CDR3 numbers 12 residues from cysteine through phenylalanine. Only the CDR3 DNA is retained, 36 bases long and in frame from the first base. Based on the germline V gene (reference sequence), the CDR1 and CDR2 sequences are GTSNPN and SVGIG.